This TCR beta chain was sequenced for a study of early T cells in non-severe SARS-CoV-2 infection. Findings and limits, study-wide: Using VDJdb, the matching emphasized anti-spike CD8 responses while missing private and CD4 specificities.

TCRdb processed the 5' RACE reads anew with MiXCR; each CDR3 protein has one entry. The sample yields tens of thousands of distinct CDR3 sequences, around 10% seen once. This clonotype occurred a few times. Its matching antigen is unknown. At one of its ends the junction is not consistent with the germline gene, which may arise from a read error. The CDR3 extends over 14 amino acids. Germline CDR1 is DFQATT and CDR2 is SNEGSKA (reference sequence). The receptor comes from an adult who was a healthcare worker with PCR-confirmed SARS-CoV-2 infection or an uninfected control (not recorded which). Sequencing used whole blood, obtained at baseline. V usage is TRBV20-1 and J usage is TRBJ2-7; no clear D gene. DNA for the CDR3: TGCAGTGCTGGAGACACTCGAACGGGCTACGAGCAGTACTTC. As protein: CSAGDTRTGYEQYF.